The 18 T cell receptor beta chains below all came from one sample that was sequenced in a study of blood T cell repertoires in COVID-19. Only in-frame clones appear in the TCRdb table, and some are missing; sequencing was by immunoSEQ multiplex PCR. The data hold 150,000 to 200,000 clones, with approximately 90% observed a single time. Source material: peripheral blood. The receptors derive from a man aged 18 to 35 with acute or convalescent COVID-19.

In DNA form, the CDR3 reads TGTGCCATCAGTATGACAGGGGGGAGCTCCTACGAGCAGTACTTC. Translation: CAISMTGGSSYEQYF. The gene calls are TRBV10-3 and TRBJ2-7; the match to TRBD1 covers 9 bases. CDR3 length equals 15 residues. V was clipped by 5 bases and J by 0 bases; unmatched bases: 5. The V gene's germline CDR1 is ENHRY and CDR2 SYGVKD.

V gene TRBV4-1 combines with J gene TRBJ1-6; TRBD1 matches 9 bases. V shed 4 bases, J shed 10 bases, and the junction held 11 bases outside the gene matches. The germline V gene has CDR1 MGHRA and CDR2 YSYEKL. This CDR3 is built from 16 residues. In DNA, the CDR3 is TGCGCCAGCAGCCGCATAAACTGGGACAGGGCCTCACCCCTCCACTTT. Residues: CASSRINWDRASPLHF.

The V call is TRBV24-1, the J call TRBJ2-5; D possibly corresponds to TRBD2 (6 bases). The CDR3 runs 17 residues. Germline loops: CDR1 KGHDR, CDR2 SFDVKD. Deletions cut 4 bases from V and 2 bases from J, with 19 bases between. The CDR3 region has the DNA TGTGCCACCAGTGACCCAACGCCGGGAGACAAACAAGAGACCCAGTACTTC. It specifies CATSDPTPGDKQETQYF.

The V and J genes are TRBV27 and TRBJ2-7; possible D gene TRBD2, 5 bases. CDR3 length: 13 residues. V gave up 5 bases and J gave up 1 base, with 9 bases separating them. CDR1 and CDR2 (germline): MNHEY, SMNVEV (reference sequence). The CDR3 spells CASSPRGSYEQYF. DNA for the CDR3: TGTGCCAGCAGTCCACGGGGTTCCTACGAGCAGTACTTC.

The rearrangement uses TRBV19 and TRBJ2-1; TRBD1 aligns across 9 bases. V was pared by 6 bases and J by 2 bases, with 8 bases of the junction left unmatched. The CDR3 contains 16 residues. The germline gives CDR1 LNHDA, CDR2 SQIVND (reference sequence). This CDR3 reads CASSLTRTGAYNEQFF. The CDR3 region has the DNA TGTGCCAGTAGCCTAACGCGGACAGGGGCCTACAATGAGCAGTTCTTC.

V usage is TRBV24-1 and J usage is TRBJ1-1; 9 nucleotides line up with TRBD1. This CDR3 spans 17 amino acids. Trimming removed 7 bases from V and 3 bases from J; junction bases left unmatched: 14. From germline, CDR1 is KGHDR and CDR2 SFDVKD. CDR3 loop: CATSPPGQGARDTEAFF. DNA of the CDR3: TGTGCCACCAGCCCTCCGGGACAGGGAGCGAGGGACACTGAAGCTTTCTTT.

A word on this clone: The same CDR3 can be traced to other DNA sequences in this sample. The chain uses TRBV6-5 and TRBJ2-3; 12 bases are a match to TRBD2. The ends lost 6 bases at V and 1 base at J; junction bases unmatched: 2. Germline V gene sequence: CDR1 MNHEY, CDR2 SVGAGI. The CDR3 is 15 residues long. In DNA form, the CDR3 reads TGTGCCAGCAGCCGACTAGCGGGGGGCACAGATACGCAGTATTTT. Its protein is CASSRLAGGTDTQYF.

The chain has TRBV21-1 and TRBJ1-5; the DNA was not compared with TRBD1, the D call given in the table. TRBV21-1 is a known pseudogene. The CDR3 length is 13 residues. This CDR3 is CASRWTGNQPQHF. The CDR3 nucleotides read TGTGCCAGCAGATGGACAGGCAATCAGCCCCAGCATTTT.

The genes are TRBV7-9 and TRBJ2-3; TRBD2 aligns across 7 bases. There are 17 residues in the CDR3. The germline V gene has CDR1 SEHNR and CDR2 FQNEAQ (reference sequence). The V and J ends lost 2 bases and 2 bases, in that order; junction bases with no gene match: 10. The CDR3 here is CASSLPRLADSTDTQYF. In DNA form, the CDR3 reads TGTGCCAGCAGCTTACCCCGCCTAGCGGATTCCACAGATACGCAGTATTTT.

The gene calls are TRBV6-5 and TRBJ1-2; no clear D gene. CDR3 length: 14 amino acids. Trimming pared 6 bases from V and 6 bases from J, leaving 17 bases between. CDR1 MNHEY and CDR2 SVGAGI come from the germline V gene. The CDR3 coding sequence is TGTGCCAGCAGCCTAAACCGGGGAGGTGATGGCTACACCTTC. Its protein is CASSLNRGGDGYTF.

This clone was seen a few times. The rearrangement joins TRBV23-1 to TRBJ1-6; D unresolved. TRBV23-1 is an open reading frame whose function is uncertain. The CDR3 totals 14 residues. Between the trimmed V and J ends, which lost 6 bases and 8 bases, there was a span of 14 bases. The CDR3 sequence: CASRAEEVDSPLHF. The CDR3 DNA is TGCGCCAGCAGGGCAGAGGAGGTGGATTCACCCCTCCACTTT.

The chain's CDR3 is CASSQGGQGEKLFF. The CDR3 region has the DNA TGCGCCAGCAGCCAAGGCGGACAGGGTGAAAAACTGTTTTTT. V is TRBV4-1 and J is TRBJ1-4; 8 bases fit TRBD1. CDR3 length equals 14 residues. Unmatched junction bases numbered 2, after V lost 1 base and J lost 7 bases. Per germline, CDR1 MGHRA and CDR2 YSYEKL.

The chain is built from TRBV5-6 and TRBJ1-5, with D perhaps matching TRBD1 (5 bases). The CDR3 sequence is 14 residues long. Trimming stripped 4 bases from V and 7 bases from J, with 15 bases between. The germline V gene has CDR1 SGHDT and CDR2 YYEEEE. CDR3 region: CASSTGLGAQPQHF. CDR3 DNA sequence: TGTGCCAGCAGCACGGGACTTGGGGCCCAGCCCCAGCATTTT.

This clone was observed a handful of times. Other DNA sequences in this sample translate to the same CDR3. This chain joins TRBV7-9 and TRBJ1-5; 8 nucleotides align to TRBD1. V shed 5 bases, J shed 3 bases, and the junction held 3 bases outside the gene matches. The CDR3 is 14 amino acids. Germline V CDR1 and CDR2: SEHNR, FQNEAQ (reference sequence). The CDR3 DNA is TGTGCCAGCAGCCCGACAGGGGCCAATCAGCCCCAGCATTTT. Translated, it gives CASSPTGANQPQHF.

The chain's CDR3 is CASSTPGTGLVEQYF. CDR3 bases: TGCGCCAGCAGCACCCCCGGGACAGGGCTGGTCGAGCAGTACTTC. The V gene is TRBV5-1, the J gene TRBJ2-7; 9 nucleotides align to TRBD1. V dropped 4 bases and J dropped 6; count of bases not matched to a gene: 11. Germline CDR1 and CDR2: SGHRS and YFSETQ. The CDR3 totals 15 residues.

V is TRBV7-9 and J is TRBJ1-6; no firm D call. CDR1 SEHNR and CDR2 FQNEAQ come from the germline V gene (reference sequence). This CDR3 has 17 residues. V lost 0 bases, J lost 4 bases, and 13 bases lay in between. CDR3: CASSLADGFPYNSPLHF. DNA for the CDR3: TGTGCCAGCAGCTTAGCCGACGGGTTCCCTTATAATTCACCCCTCCACTTT.

The rearrangement links TRBV11-2 to TRBJ2-7, with D uncertain. From germline, CDR1 is SGHAT and CDR2 FQNNGV. The ends were cut back, 5 bases at V and 5 bases at J, with 16 bases in the middle. The CDR3 is 14 residues long. CDR3 sequence reads: CASSPMVQADEQYF. In nucleotides, the CDR3 is TGTGCCAGCAGCCCAATGGTTCAGGCCGACGAGCAGTACTTC.

The rearrangement links TRBV5-6 to TRBJ2-7, with 8 nucleotides matching TRBD1. This CDR3 has 15 amino acids. CDR1 is SGHDT and CDR2 is YYEEEE in the germline V gene. V lost 4 bases to trimming and J lost 3 bases; unmatched junction nucleotides: 9. The CDR3 DNA follows: TGTGCCAGCAGCCCCGTAGACAGGGGACTCTACGAGCAGTACTTC. It specifies CASSPVDRGLYEQYF.